The 5 T cell receptor beta chains below all came from one sample that was sequenced in a study of neurological immune-mediated disorders. The time point denotes: longitudinal time-point 2. TCRdb re-called the 5' RACE reads through MiXCR, storing one row per CDR3 protein. The profile covers roughly 98,000 distinct CDR3 sequences, with 13% appearing a single time and roughly 4.8% taken by the ten largest. The sample was PBMCs. The receptors were gathered from a female donor with HTLV-1-associated myelopathy (HAM/TSP).

The chain couples TRBV28 to TRBJ2-7; 7 positions match TRBD2. Germline CDR1 reads MDHEN; CDR2 reads SYDVKM. This CDR3 spans 11 amino acids. The DNA for the CDR3 is TGTGCAAGCGCGGGAGCCTACGAGCAGTACTTC. Its translation is CASAGAYEQYF.

There are many counts of this clonotype. This chain joins TRBV6-5 and TRBJ2-7; weak D call: TRBD1 (5 bases). This CDR3 comprises 15 residues. Germline CDR1 reads MNHEY; CDR2 reads SVGAGI. The V and J ends lost 0 bases and 3 bases respectively, with 12 bases between them. The CDR3 spells CASSYSSQGNYEQYF. The CDR3 DNA reads as TGTGCCAGCAGTTACTCAAGCCAGGGAAACTACGAGCAGTACTTC.

This clonotype came up many times. The chain employs TRBV3-1 and TRBJ2-7, with TRBD2 matching 14 bases. The V gene's germline CDR1 is LGHDT and CDR2 YNNKEL (reference sequence). CDR3 size: 19 residues. With V trimmed by 4 bases and J by 3 bases, 14 bases remained unmatched. The chain's CDR3 is CASSPPRYATSGGGYEQYF. In DNA, the CDR3 is TGTGCCAGCAGCCCCCCAAGATACGCGACTAGCGGGGGGGGCTACGAGCAGTACTTC.

This clonotype appeared many times. J is TRBJ2-3 and V is TRBV20-1, with 13 bases identical to TRBD2. The CDR3 length is 15 residues. V shed 3 bases, J shed 6 bases, and the junction held 6 bases outside the gene matches. From germline, CDR1 is DFQATT and CDR2 SNEGSKA (reference sequence). The CDR3 DNA follows: TGCAGTGCTAGCCCACTAGCGGGGGGGTCGGATACGCAGTATTTT. Protein: CSASPLAGGSDTQYF.

This clonotype showed up just a few times. CDR3 nucleotides: TGTGCCAGTAGTCCCCCCGGGCTCCATGAGCAGTTCTTC. Amino acids: CASSPPGLHEQFF. The rearrangement joins TRBV19 to TRBJ2-1; the D is unclear. The CDR3 loop spans 13 amino acids. Between the trimmed V and J ends, which lost 5 bases and 8 bases, there was a span of 13 bases. CDR1 and CDR2 from the germline V gene are LNHDA and SQIVND (reference sequence). Based on the CDR3 plus reference TRBV19 and TRBJ2-1, the full variable domain is DGGITQSPKYLFRKEGQNVTLSCEQNLNHDAMYWYRQDPGQGLRLIYYSQIVNDFQKGDIAEGYSVSREKKESFPLTVTSAQKNPTAFYLCASSPPGLHEQFFGPGTRLTVL.